Below, one T cell receptor (beta chain) is given with its context. This clonotype appeared many times. Its antigen is still unknown. No base quality information exists; no much larger clone differs at one position. The data were obtained in a study of response to subunit inactivated influenza vaccine (dated by TCRdb to the late 2010s). In terms of the full investigation: Deep quantitative profiling of the T cell receptor repertoire was used in the study to follow responses to a trivalent subunit inactivated influenza vaccine. The full study reports these points: It was suggested by the authors that each seasonal influenza vaccination may recruit only a limited number of new T cells.

Compared with germline, V lacks 0 bases and J lacks 8 bases; bases without a gene match: 15. Counted from cysteine to phenylalanine, this CDR3 has 17 amino acids. The DNA shown is the 51-base CDR3, in frame from base 1. The germline V gene (reference sequence) provides CDR1 DFQATT and CDR2 SNEGSKA. Preparation of the library involved RT-PCR. Sequencing was carried out with an Illumina HiSeq 2500. Clones were called with MiXCR by TCRdb after fastp trimmed the public reads at Q25, and only in-frame beta chains were retained. Every distinct CDR3 protein forms one entry, paired with its most common genes and DNA. In all, the sample holds about 530,000 distinct CDR3 sequences, and roughly 10% of those were seen once. The biggest ten clones account for roughly 10% of the sample.

Sample: PBMCs from blood, taken on the day of vaccination. The rearrangement combines TRBV20-1 with TRBJ2-1, with 8 bases in between that match TRBD2. This TCR came from a man in his forties or fifties who received an inactivated influenza vaccine. Donor details come from another sample of the same person, matched by shared clones. CDR3 sequence: CSARDRGFSGVMDEQFF. The base sequence is TGCAGTGCTAGAGATAGGGGGTTTAGCGGGGTCATGGATGAGCAGTTCTTC.